This record covers a single T cell receptor beta chain. The PCR was carried out with 60 Vbeta primers and 13 Jbeta primers. TCRdb's table, derived via immunoSEQ multiplex PCR, lists solely in-frame clones and lacks some. The sample contains under 200,000 clones, around four fifths of which appear only once. The CDR3 has 18 residues. The V gene's germline CDR1 is MDHEN and CDR2 SYDVKM. This entry belongs to a study of cytomegalovirus exposure and HLA in healthy donors. The sample consisted of PBMCs. The V gene is TRBV28, the J gene TRBJ2-5; D perhaps matches TRBD1 (5 bases). The tail of the sequence fits TRBJ2-7 better, so the J call may be wrong. The TCR comes from a female donor in good health and CMV-seronegative. The CDR3 region has the DNA TGTGCCAGCAGTTTAGACGACTCGACGGACATAGGGATCTACGAGCAGTACTTC. This gives the protein CASSLDDSTDIGIYEQYF.